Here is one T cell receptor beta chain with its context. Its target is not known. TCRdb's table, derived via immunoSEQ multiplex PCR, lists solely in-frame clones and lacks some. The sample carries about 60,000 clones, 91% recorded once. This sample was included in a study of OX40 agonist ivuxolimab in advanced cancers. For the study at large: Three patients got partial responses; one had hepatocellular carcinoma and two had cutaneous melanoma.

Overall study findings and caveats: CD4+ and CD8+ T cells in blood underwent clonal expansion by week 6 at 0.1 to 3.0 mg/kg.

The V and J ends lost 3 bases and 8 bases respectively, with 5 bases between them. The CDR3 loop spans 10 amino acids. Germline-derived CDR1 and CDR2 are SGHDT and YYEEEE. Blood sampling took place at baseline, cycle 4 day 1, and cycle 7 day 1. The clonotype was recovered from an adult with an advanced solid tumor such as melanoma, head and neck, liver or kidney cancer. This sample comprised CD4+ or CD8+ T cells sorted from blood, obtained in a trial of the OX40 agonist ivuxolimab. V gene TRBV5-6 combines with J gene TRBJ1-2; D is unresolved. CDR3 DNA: TGTGCCAGCAGCTGGGCGGGCTACACCTTC. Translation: CASSWAGYTF.